This entry concerns a single T cell receptor beta chain. What it recognizes is unknown. Via MiXCR, TCRdb re-called the 5' RACE reads, giving one row per CDR3 protein. The sample has 400,000 to 550,000 distinct CDR3 sequences; roughly 25% are singletons. This entry is derived from a study of T-cell memory formation after mild COVID-19. About the study: Most TCR clusters belonged to a single donor. Findings and caveats of the study: Memory from before infection featured some responding clones, which suggests cross-reactive memory joined.

This CDR3 comprises 15 residues. Germline V gene lookup returns CDR1 MNHNY and CDR2 SVGAGI (reference sequence). Trimming stripped 7 bases from V and 4 bases from J, with 17 bases between. The sequence derives from an adult woman who had mild COVID-19 (a few samples of this study predate the infection). Cell type and time point are not known. The chain couples TRBV6-6 to TRBJ1-5; a possible D gene is TRBD1 (5 bases). The specimen was PBMCs or a T cell subset sorted from them (not recorded which). The DNA for the CDR3 is TGTGCCAGCACCCACGGGGGTACGTTTAATCAGCCCCAGCATTTT. Protein product: CASTHGGTFNQPQHF.